Here is one T cell receptor beta chain with its context. There is no known antigen for this receptor. Base quality data are lacking; no much larger clone is found one base away. The time point tag for this specimen amounts to: blood at routine non-recurrence follow-up after resection. Without any cell sorting, TCR sequencing was performed on whole RNA extracted either from tumor and nontumor lung tissue or from cryopreserved PBMC samples. Only patients with enough RNA available from two or more tumor regions were chosen for TCR sequencing. The data originate from a study of spatial heterogeneity in lung cancer (dated by TCRdb to 2018 to 2020). With respect to the entire study: The donors were more than 60 patients from the lung TRACERx cohort who had early-stage, untreated non-small cell lung cancer. Follow-up PBMC samples were sequenced whenever the samples were available, and the median time to follow-up was around 24 months after resection. Beta-chain transcripts were consistently detected in greater numbers than alpha-chain transcripts, which likely reflects a higher abundance of beta-chain transcripts. In the raw uncorrected reads, each unique combination of TCR and UMI appeared more than ten times on average. TCR alpha and beta repertoires were quantitatively compared across multiple tumor regions, matched nontumor lung and blood in non-small cell lung cancer. TCR repertoire features were related to nonsynonymous mutation counts determined by whole-exome sequencing of tumor tissue. Both alpha and beta chains were TCR-sequenced in hundreds of tumor regions, about 64 matched nontumor lung samples and roughly 50 PBMC samples obtained at surgery. Overall study outcomes, separate from this receptor: Only around 14 patients were included in the comparisons of baseline and follow-up blood repertoires. Ubiquitous expanded tumor TCRs were found in blood more often at tumor resection than at routine follow-up. Confirming at a functional level the hypothesis that regional TCRs recognize regional mutations was considered to require additional single-cell paired TCR alpha and beta sequencing.

The V end gives up 6 bases and the J end 3 bases, leaving 8 bases in the junction not matched to a gene. The germline V gene encodes CDR1 MNHEY and CDR2 SVGEGT. The CDR3 sequence holds 15 residues, the cysteine and phenylalanine included. The only DNA kept is the CDR3, 45 bases in frame from the first base. The library was obtained by 5' RACE. Sequencer: NextSeq 500. In the TCR library protocol, a unique molecular identifier was attached to each TCR cDNA molecule so that PCR and sequencing errors could be corrected. The authors' analysis ran thus. Decombinator tools were used for TCR identification, UMI-based error correction and CDR3 extraction. TCRs above a frequency of 2 per 1,000, corresponding to the top 1% of the tumor frequency distribution, were defined as expanded. Rényi diversity was computed with the R vegan package after subsampling each repertoire 100 times to 5,000 TCRs. CDR3 similarity networks were built from amino acid triplet string-kernel similarity, with CDR3s being connected when pairwise similarity was above 0.82. TCRdb's own reprocessing of the public reads used fastp at Q25 and MiXCR and kept productive beta chains. Merged by CDR3 protein, the rows form single entries marked with the most common genes and DNA. TCRdb, not the original authors, processed these V and J calls. Recorded for this sample are 100,000 to 120,000 distinct CDR3 sequences; approximately 11% of them occurred a single time. The top ten clonotypes cover more than 20% of the sample.

The V and J segments used are TRBV6-2 or TRBV6-3 and TRBJ2-1; 7 bases in the middle match TRBD2. This TCR derives from a female donor with early-stage non-small cell lung cancer. The material sequenced was PBMCs, taken at follow-up. This receptor carries the CDR3 CASRPPSGGYNEQFF. Read as DNA, the sequence is TGTGCCAGCAGACCCCCTAGCGGAGGCTACAATGAGCAGTTCTTC.